These 5 T cell receptor beta chains share one sample of origin, sequenced in a study of CD8 T cells in ankylosing spondylitis. TCRdb reprocessed the 5' RACE reads via MiXCR and lists one record per CDR3 protein. This table holds roughly 150,000 distinct CDR3 sequences, 8.5% to 10% found once. The material sequenced was blood, either unsorted or a sorted T cell fraction (not recorded which). These receptor sequences come from a female donor with ankylosing spondylitis or in good health (not recorded which).

The sample holds a few counts of this clonotype. The V and J genes are TRBV11-2 and TRBJ2-7; D possibly matches TRBD1 or TRBD2 (6 bases each). The CDR3 covers 18 residues. Germline V CDR1 and CDR2: SGHAT, FQNNGV. Trimming pared 3 bases from V and 4 bases from J, leaving 25 bases between. CDR3: CASSLRGEFSYEGYEQYF. CDR3 nucleotides: TGTGCCAGCAGCTTGAGGGGGGAGTTTTCCTACGAGGGATACGAGCAGTACTTC.

This clonotype was seen a handful of times. The J gene is TRBJ2-1, the V gene TRBV7-8, with TRBD1 identical over 7 bases. Trimming removed 8 bases from V and 5 bases from J; junction bases left unmatched: 6. Germline V gene sequence: CDR1 SGHVS, CDR2 FQNEAQ. This CDR3 is 13 amino acids long. The CDR3 spells CASLEGQHNEQFF. CDR3 in DNA: TGTGCCAGCTTAGAGGGACAGCACAATGAGCAGTTCTTC. Filled out from reference TRBV7-8 and TRBJ2-1, the complete variable domain reads GAGVSQSPRYKVAKRGQDVALRCDPISGHVSLFWYQQALGQGPEFLTYFQNEAQLDKSGLPSDRFFAERPEGSVSTLKIQRTQQEDSAVYLCASLEGQHNEQFFGPGTRLTVL.

This clonotype was observed a few times. The chain is built from TRBV13 and TRBJ2-3; D might be TRBD2 (5 bases). CDR1 and CDR2 from the germline V gene are PRHDT and FYEKMQ (reference sequence). The CDR3 runs 15 residues. Trimming took off 0 bases at V and 1 base at J, with 8 bases between the two ends. Here the CDR3 DNA reads TGTGCCAGCAGCTTAGGGGGAGTGGGCACAGATACGCAGTATTTT. This sequence encodes CASSLGGVGTDTQYF.

This clonotype has more than one count but fewer than ten. CDR3 coding DNA: TGCGCCAGCAGCTCGACAGGGCGGGCCCAGTACTTC. Translating it yields CASSSTGRAQYF. The chain carries TRBV5-1 and TRBJ2-5; TRBD1 aligns across 7 bases. V trimming: 3 bases; J trimming: 9 bases; junction bases outside the gene matches: 5. From germline, CDR1 is SGHRS and CDR2 YFSETQ. CDR3 length: 12 amino acids.

This clonotype was found a few times. The rearrangement joins TRBV19 to TRBJ2-3, with D possibly matching TRBD2 (5 bases). The V gene's germline CDR1 is LNHDA and CDR2 SQIVND (reference sequence). Trimming cost V 4 bases and J 4 bases, with 9 bases left between them. There are 13 residues in the CDR3. CDR3 nucleotide sequence: TGTGCCAGTAGTACCCCGAGGGCAGATACGCAGTATTTT. This codes for CASSTPRADTQYF.